This T cell receptor beta chain was recovered during a study of shared clonotypes between healthy human individuals. The V end lost 4 bases, the J end lost 8 bases, and 9 bases lay between the germline ends. The CDR3 contains 12 residues. The germline gives CDR1 SNHLY, CDR2 FYNNEI. In this sample, this clone turned up many times. Assay: immunoSEQ multiplex PCR; the TCRdb copy retains only in-frame clones and omits some. Here the sample spans about 670,000 clones, approximately 75% being singletons. This sequence joins TRBV2 and TRBJ2-1; D uncertain. Sequencing was performed on memory CD4+ T cells sorted from blood. Subset described: CD45RA-negative fraction. This receptor was identified in a woman aged 30 to 39 in good health. CDR3: CASSVGHHEQFF. The CDR3 nucleotides are TGTGCCAGCAGTGTAGGTCACCATGAGCAGTTCTTC.